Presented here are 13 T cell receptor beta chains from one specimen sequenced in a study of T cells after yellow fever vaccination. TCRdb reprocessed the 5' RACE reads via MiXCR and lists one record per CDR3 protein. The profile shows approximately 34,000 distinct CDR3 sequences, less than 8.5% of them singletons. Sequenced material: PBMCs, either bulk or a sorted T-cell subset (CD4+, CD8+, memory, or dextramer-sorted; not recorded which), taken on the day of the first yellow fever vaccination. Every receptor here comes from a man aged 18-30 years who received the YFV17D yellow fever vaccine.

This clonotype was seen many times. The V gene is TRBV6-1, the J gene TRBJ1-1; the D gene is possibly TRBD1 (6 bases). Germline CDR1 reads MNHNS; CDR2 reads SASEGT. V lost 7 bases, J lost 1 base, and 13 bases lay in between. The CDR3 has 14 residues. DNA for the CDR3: TGTGCCAGCATCTACAGGGTAACGAACACTGAAGCTTTCTTT. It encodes CASIYRVTNTEAFF.

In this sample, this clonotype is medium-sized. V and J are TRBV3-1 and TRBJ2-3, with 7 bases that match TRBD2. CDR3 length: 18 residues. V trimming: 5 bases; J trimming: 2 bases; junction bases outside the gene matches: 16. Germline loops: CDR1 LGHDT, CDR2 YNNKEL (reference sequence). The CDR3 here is CASSGFGGEGSPTDTQYF. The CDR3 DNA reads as TGTGCCAGCAGCGGGTTTGGTGGGGAGGGATCACCCACAGATACGCAGTATTTT.

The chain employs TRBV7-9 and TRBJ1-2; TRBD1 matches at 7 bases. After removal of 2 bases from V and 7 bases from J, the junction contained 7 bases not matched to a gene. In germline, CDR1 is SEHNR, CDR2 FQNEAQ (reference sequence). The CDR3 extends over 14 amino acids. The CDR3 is CASSLPDREGGYTF. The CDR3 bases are TGTGCCAGCAGCTTACCCGACAGGGAAGGTGGCTACACCTTC.

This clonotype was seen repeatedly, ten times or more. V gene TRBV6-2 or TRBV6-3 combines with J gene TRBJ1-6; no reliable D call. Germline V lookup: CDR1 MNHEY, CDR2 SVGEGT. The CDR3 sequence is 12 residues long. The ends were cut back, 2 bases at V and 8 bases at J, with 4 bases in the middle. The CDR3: CASSYRDSPLHF. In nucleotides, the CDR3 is TGTGCCAGCAGTTACCGGGATTCACCCCTCCACTTT.

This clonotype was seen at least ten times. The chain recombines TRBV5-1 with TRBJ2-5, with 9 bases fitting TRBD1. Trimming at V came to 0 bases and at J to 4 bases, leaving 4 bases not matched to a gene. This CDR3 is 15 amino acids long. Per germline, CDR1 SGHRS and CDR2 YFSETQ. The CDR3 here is CASSLGDRVGETQYF. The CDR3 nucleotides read TGCGCCAGCAGCTTGGGGGACAGGGTTGGAGAGACCCAGTACTTC.

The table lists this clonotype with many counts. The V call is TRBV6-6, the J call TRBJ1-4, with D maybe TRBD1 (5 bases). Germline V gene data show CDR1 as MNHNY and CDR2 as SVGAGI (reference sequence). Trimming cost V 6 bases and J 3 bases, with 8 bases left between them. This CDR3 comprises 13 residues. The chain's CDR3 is CASRGPANEKLFF. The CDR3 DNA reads TGTGCCAGCAGGGGACCAGCTAATGAAAAACTGTTTTTT.

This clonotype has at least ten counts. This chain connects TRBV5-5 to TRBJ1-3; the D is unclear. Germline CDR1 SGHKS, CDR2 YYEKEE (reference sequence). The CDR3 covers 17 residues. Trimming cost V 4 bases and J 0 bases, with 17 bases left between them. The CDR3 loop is CASSPGGRAFSGNTIYF. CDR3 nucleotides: TGTGCCAGCAGCCCCGGCGGTCGGGCCTTCTCTGGAAACACCATATATTTT.

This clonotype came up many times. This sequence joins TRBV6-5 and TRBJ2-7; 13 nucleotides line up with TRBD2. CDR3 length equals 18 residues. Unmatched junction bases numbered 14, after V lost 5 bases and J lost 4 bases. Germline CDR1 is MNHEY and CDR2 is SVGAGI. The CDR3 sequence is CASSPRTGTSGALYEQYF. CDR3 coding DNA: TGTGCCAGCAGTCCGCGAACCGGGACTAGCGGGGCCTTATACGAGCAGTACTTC.

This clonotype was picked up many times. This CDR3 reads CASSLLGQGNNEQFF. For the CDR3, the DNA is TGTGCCAGCAGTTTATTGGGACAGGGGAACAATGAGCAGTTCTTC. The V gene is TRBV28, the J gene TRBJ2-1; 10 positions agree with TRBD1. Germline-derived CDR1 and CDR2 are MDHEN and SYDVKM. The CDR3 runs to 15 residues. Germline trimming cut 1 base from V and 5 bases from J; bases unmatched to any gene: 2. Together with reference TRBV28 and TRBJ2-1, the CDR3 gives the full variable domain: DVKVTQSSRYLVKRTGEKVFLECVQDMDHENMFWYRQDPGLGLRLIYFSYDVKMKEKGDIPEGYSVSREKKERFSLILESASTNQTSMYLCASSLLGQGNNEQFFGPGTRLTVL.

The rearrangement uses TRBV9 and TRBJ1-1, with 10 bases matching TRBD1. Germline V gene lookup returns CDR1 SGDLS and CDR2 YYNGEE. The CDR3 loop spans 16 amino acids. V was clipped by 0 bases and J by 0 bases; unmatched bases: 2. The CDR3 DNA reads TGTGCCAGCAGCGTAGGACAGGGGGCCATGAACACTGAAGCTTTCTTT. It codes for CASSVGQGAMNTEAFF.

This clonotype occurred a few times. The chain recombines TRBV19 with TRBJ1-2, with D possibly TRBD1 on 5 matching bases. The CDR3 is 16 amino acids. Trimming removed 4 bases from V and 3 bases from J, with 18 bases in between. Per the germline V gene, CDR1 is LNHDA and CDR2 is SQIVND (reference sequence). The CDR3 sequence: CASSTRWGKSDYGYTF. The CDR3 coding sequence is TGTGCCAGTAGTACCCGTTGGGGGAAGTCGGACTATGGCTACACCTTC.

This CDR3 is CASSLSGGIGTQYF. CDR3 nucleotide sequence: TGTGCCAGCAGTCTTAGCGGGGGGATTGGTACGCAGTATTTT. V gene TRBV14 combines with J gene TRBJ2-3; 10 bases align to TRBD2. Losses at the gene ends were 6 bases for V and 8 bases for J; bases not matched to a gene: 8. Per germline, CDR1 SGHDN and CDR2 FVKESK. This CDR3 region has 14 residues. Full variable domain (remainder filled in from reference TRBV14 and TRBJ2-3): EAGVTQFPSHSVIEKGQTVTLRCDPISGHDNLYWYRRVMGKEIKFLLHFVKESKQDESGMPNNRFLAERTGGTYSTLKVQPAELEDSGVYFCASSLSGGIGTQYFGPGTRLTVL.

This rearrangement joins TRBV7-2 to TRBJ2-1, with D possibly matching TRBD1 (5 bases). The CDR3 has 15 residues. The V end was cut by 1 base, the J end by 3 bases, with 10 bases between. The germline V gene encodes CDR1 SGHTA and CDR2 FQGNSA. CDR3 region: CASSLVTGNYNEQFF. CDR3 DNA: TGTGCCAGCAGCTTAGTCACAGGTAACTACAATGAGCAGTTCTTC. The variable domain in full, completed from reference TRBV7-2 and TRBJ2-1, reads GAGVSQSPSNKVTEKGKDVELRCDPISGHTALYWYRQSLGQGLEFLIYFQGNSAPDKSGLPSDRFSAERTGGSVSTLTIQRTQQEDSAVYLCASSLVTGNYNEQFFGPGTRLTVL.